These 2 T cell receptor beta chains were all obtained from the same sample, sequenced in a study of blood T cell repertoires in COVID-19. TCRdb keeps only in-frame clones here, not all; method: immunoSEQ multiplex PCR. The data hold under 50,000 clones, with 87% observed a single time. Sample: peripheral blood. The source of these receptors is a human donor in a cohort sampled during active COVID-19.

The chain couples TRBV28 to TRBJ2-1; 7 nucleotides line up with TRBD2. J was trimmed by 8 bases and V by 5 bases; bases with no gene match: 18. CDR3 length equals 17 residues. Germline lookup yields CDR1 MDHEN and CDR2 SYDVKM. The CDR3 nucleotides are TGTGCCAGCAGTCCCCCCGGGGTCGGCGGGAGATCCGATGAGCAGTTCTTC. Translation: CASSPPGVGGRSDEQFF. Filled out from reference TRBV28 and TRBJ2-1, the complete variable domain reads DVKVTQSSRYLVKRTGEKVFLECVQDMDHENMFWYRQDPGLGLRLIYFSYDVKMKEKGDIPEGYSVSREKKERFSLILESASTNQTSMYLCASSPPGVGGRSDEQFFGPGTRLTVL.

The chain has TRBV6-5 and TRBJ1-2; 8 nucleotides match TRBD1. This CDR3 has 15 residues. Germline V lookup: CDR1 MNHEY, CDR2 SVGAGI. The junction had 9 bases not matched to a gene; V was cut back by 7 bases and J by 2 bases. CDR3 in DNA: TGTGCCAGCAAGCCGACAGGGGAATCCAACTATGGCTACACCTTC. This encodes CASKPTGESNYGYTF.